The 24 T cell receptor beta chains reported below all come from one sample, sequenced in a study of blood T cells in healthy people across ages. A second about 6 to 11 cycle PCR used barcoded and J-beta primers. TCRdb itself ran the 5' RACE reads through MiXCR, one entry per CDR3 protein. Of 600,000 to 650,000 distinct CDR3 sequences listed, 58% are singletons. The sample was blood. Receptors originate from a man aged 55 to 70 in good health.

The rearrangement links TRBV12-3 or TRBV12-4 to TRBJ2-1; D not certain. Trimming pared 6 bases from V and 3 bases from J, leaving 18 bases between. The CDR3 runs 16 residues. In nucleotides, the CDR3 is TGTGCCAGCAGCCCCCGTCGGAGACAAAGCTACAATGAGCAGTTCTTC. Its protein product is CASSPRRRQSYNEQFF.

The V gene is TRBV29-1, the J gene TRBJ2-3, with 8 positions matching TRBD2. Losses at the gene ends were 2 bases for V and 5 bases for J; bases not matched to a gene: 6. The CDR3 loop spans 14 amino acids. The germline V gene encodes CDR1 SQVTM and CDR2 ANQGSEA. DNA for the CDR3: TGCAGCGTTGAACCGGGGGGGCCCGGAGATACGCAGTATTTT. It specifies CSVEPGGPGDTQYF.

In nucleotides, the CDR3 is TGCGCCTCCCGAGCTGCGGGGTCCCGAGAAGATACGCAGTATTTT. Translation: CASRAAGSREDTQYF. V is TRBV5-1 and J is TRBJ2-3; maybe TRBD2 (6 bases). CDR1 and CDR2 from the germline V gene are SGHRS and YFSETQ. V gave up 10 bases and J gave up 5 bases, with 23 bases separating them. The length of the CDR3 is 15 residues.

The rearrangement joins TRBV2 to TRBJ2-3, with D possibly matching TRBD2 (7 bases). Per germline, CDR1 SNHLY and CDR2 FYNNEI. This CDR3 is built from 15 residues. Deletions cut 7 bases from V and 4 bases from J, with 18 bases between. The CDR3 nucleotides are TGTGCCAGCATCAAGATGGGGGGGGCCCCAGATACGCAGTATTTT. Translated, it gives CASIKMGGAPDTQYF.

This chain links TRBV5-1 with TRBJ2-1; D may be TRBD1 (5 bases). The ends were cut back, 4 bases at V and 15 bases at J, with 23 bases in the middle. Germline V gene sequence: CDR1 SGHRS, CDR2 YFSETQ. The CDR3 totals 14 residues. This chain's CDR3 is CASSEPRQLTSLFF. The CDR3 DNA follows: TGCGCCAGCAGCGAGCCTAGACAGCTCACCAGCCTGTTCTTC.

This clonotype was observed once. The genes are TRBV20-1 and TRBJ1-1, with D possibly TRBD1 on 6 matching bases. The V gene lost 0 bases and the J gene lost 0 bases, with 11 bases spanning the gap. There are 15 residues in the CDR3. CDR1 and CDR2 (germline): DFQATT, SNEGSKA (reference sequence). The CDR3 region is CSARDGTSLNTEAFF. CDR3 DNA: TGCAGTGCTAGAGATGGGACAAGCCTGAACACTGAAGCTTTCTTT.

This chain joins TRBV5-1 and TRBJ2-5; possibly TRBD1 or TRBD2 for D (6 bases each). Germline V gives CDR1 SGHRS, CDR2 YFSETQ. V shed 0 bases and J shed 5 bases, with 11 bases lying between them. The length of the CDR3 is 14 residues. In DNA form, the CDR3 reads TGCGCCAGCAGCTTGGGAAGGGGGGCGGAGACCCAGTACTTC. Its protein product is CASSLGRGAETQYF.

This clonotype was counted once. The chain is built from TRBV2 and TRBJ2-7; D not resolved. The CDR3 has 13 amino acids. V lost 7 bases and J 3 bases, leaving 13 bases between the germline ends. Germline V gene data show CDR1 as SNHLY and CDR2 as FYNNEI. The CDR3 nucleotides read TGTGCCAGCAACCAAGACCCGGACTACGAGCAGTACTTC. Its translation: CASNQDPDYEQYF.

The rearrangement links TRBV4-2 to TRBJ2-7, with 8 positions matching TRBD2. CDR3 length: 17 amino acids. V lost 1 base and J lost 6; bases outside the gene matches: 14. Germline V gene sequence: CDR1 LGHNA, CDR2 YNFKEQ. The CDR3 DNA follows: TGTGCCAGCAGCCAAGCAGTGGCGGTAGCGGGGTCTGTCGAGCAGTACTTC. It codes for CASSQAVAVAGSVEQYF.

The V call is TRBV4-1, the J call TRBJ1-6; tentatively, D is TRBD1 (5 bases). The germline CDR1 and CDR2 sequences are MGHRA and YSYEKL. This CDR3 has 15 residues. The V and J ends lost 4 bases and 9 bases respectively, with 16 bases between them. The CDR3 region is CASSLWTRQGSPLHF. In DNA, the CDR3 is TGCGCCAGCAGCCTTTGGACAAGACAAGGTTCACCCCTCCACTTT.

The chain has TRBV27 and TRBJ2-4; D gene uncertain. Per the germline V gene, CDR1 is MNHEY and CDR2 is SMNVEV (reference sequence). The ends were cut back, 5 bases at V and 13 bases at J, with 21 bases in the middle. This CDR3 has 14 amino acids. The CDR3 DNA reads as TGTGCCAGCAGTCCTAGGCCCGTCCGCAATGAGCAGTACTTC. Encoded protein: CASSPRPVRNEQYF.

The rearrangement joins TRBV27 to TRBJ2-3; maybe TRBD1 (6 bases). CDR1 and CDR2 from the germline V gene are MNHEY and SMNVEV (reference sequence). CDR3 size: 13 residues. Trimming cost V 11 bases and J 0 bases, with 12 bases left between them. CDR3 in DNA: TGTGCCGCGGCAGGGGCTAGCACAGATACGCAGTATTTT. Protein: CAAAGASTDTQYF.

This chain connects TRBV29-1 to TRBJ1-1, with 7 bases fitting TRBD1. Germline values: CDR1 SQVTM, CDR2 ANQGSEA. V lost 5 bases, J lost 8 bases, and 5 bases stayed unmatched. This CDR3 contains 11 residues. CDR3: CSVSDRVEAFF. CDR3 bases: TGCAGCGTTAGCGACAGGGTAGAAGCTTTCTTT.

The J gene is TRBJ1-2, the V gene TRBV6-1; D is ambiguous. This CDR3 spans 15 amino acids. The germline V gene has CDR1 MNHNS and CDR2 SASEGT. The germline V and J ends were trimmed by 6 bases and 4 bases, with 18 bases remaining between them. This CDR3 reads CASSGVAAGPYGYTF. DNA of the CDR3: TGTGCCAGCAGCGGTGTTGCAGCAGGCCCCTATGGCTACACCTTC.

The chain uses TRBV4-1 and TRBJ2-7, with D perhaps assigned TRBD1 or TRBD2 (5 bases each). The CDR3 runs to 16 residues. The V gene's germline CDR1 is MGHRA and CDR2 YSYEKL. Trimming took 0 bases from V and 3 from J, leaving 15 bases between them. This CDR3 is CASSQDHGTAYYEQYF. The CDR3 DNA reads as TGCGCCAGCAGCCAAGATCATGGGACCGCTTACTACGAGCAGTACTTC.

This clonotype was counted a single time. The V call is TRBV27, the J call TRBJ1-2; no definite D call. The CDR3 is 10 residues long. V lost 8 bases to trimming and J lost 8 bases, with 9 bases between them. Germline V gene lookup returns CDR1 MNHEY and CDR2 SMNVEV (reference sequence). The CDR3 bases are TGTGCCAGCCACATAGGGGGCTACACCTTC. Translated, it gives CASHIGGYTF.

The chain couples TRBV10-2 to TRBJ2-1; maybe TRBD1 (5 bases). CDR1 is WSHSY and CDR2 is SAAADI in the germline V gene. V was clipped by 8 bases and J by 13 bases, with 21 bases between them. This CDR3 comprises 13 residues. CDR3 coding DNA: TGCGCCAGCCAGGGAATCCCTCAAGAGACCCAGTTCTTC. Protein product: CASQGIPQETQFF.

This clonotype was observed a handful of times. This rearrangement joins TRBV7-9 to TRBJ2-5; D unresolved. The CDR3 spans 13 residues. V was shortened by 3 bases and J by 2 bases, with 7 bases between the two germline ends. Germline V gives CDR1 SEHNR, CDR2 FQNEAQ (reference sequence). The DNA for the CDR3 is TGTGCCAGCAGCTTGATCGGGCAAGAGACCCAGTACTTC. Protein product: CASSLIGQETQYF.

The chain combines TRBV6-6 with TRBJ2-4; D gene ambiguous. The V end was cut by 0 bases, the J end by 5 bases, with 8 bases between. Germline V gene sequence: CDR1 MNHNY, CDR2 SVGAGI (reference sequence). This CDR3 is built from 14 residues. Here the CDR3 reads CASSYSGLQNIQYF. In nucleotides, the CDR3 is TGTGCCAGCAGTTACTCGGGGTTGCAAAACATTCAGTACTTC.

The chain uses TRBV5-1 and TRBJ2-7, with D perhaps TRBD1 (6 bases). Germline V gives CDR1 SGHRS, CDR2 YFSETQ. The CDR3 consists of 14 residues. V shed 4 bases and J shed 6 bases, with 17 bases lying between them. CDR3 DNA sequence: TGCGCCAGCAGCGCCCAGGGGTCTGAGGCCGAGCAGTACTTC. Translation gives CASSAQGSEAEQYF.

The chain combines TRBV14 with TRBJ1-2; no firm D call. The CDR3 runs to 15 residues. V lost 1 base and J 3 bases, leaving 12 bases between the germline ends. Germline values: CDR1 SGHDN, CDR2 FVKESK. The CDR3 sequence: CASSQGGGQDYGYTF. The CDR3 DNA reads as TGTGCCAGCAGCCAAGGAGGAGGCCAGGACTATGGCTACACCTTC.

This clonotype was recorded many times. This chain connects TRBV7-2 to TRBJ2-7; TRBD2 matches 8 bases. With 6 bases clipped from V and 0 bases from J, the junction kept 4 bases outside the gene matches. This CDR3 has 14 residues. Germline CDR1 is SGHTA and CDR2 is FQGNSA. DNA of the CDR3: TGTGCCAGCAGTCGGGGGGGGAGCTCCTACGAGCAGTACTTC. It yields the protein CASSRGGSSYEQYF.

Only one count was recorded for this clonotype. Its ends do not fully match the called genes, so a read error is possible. The chain joins TRBV7-2 to TRBJ2-5, with no clear D. The CDR3 consists of 13 residues. Germline V lookup: CDR1 SGHTA, CDR2 FQGNSA. CDR3 loop: CANSLIRQETQYF. For the CDR3, the DNA is TGTGCCAACAGCTTAATACGGCAAGAGACCCAGTACTTC.

V gene TRBV6-5 combines with J gene TRBJ1-1; D remains unclear. CDR1 and CDR2 (germline): MNHEY, SVGAGI. The V gene lost 10 bases and the J gene lost 0 bases, with 9 bases spanning the gap. The CDR3 loop spans 12 amino acids. The CDR3 DNA reads TGTGCCACCAGAATCATGAACACTGAAGCTTTCTTT. It encodes CATRIMNTEAFF.